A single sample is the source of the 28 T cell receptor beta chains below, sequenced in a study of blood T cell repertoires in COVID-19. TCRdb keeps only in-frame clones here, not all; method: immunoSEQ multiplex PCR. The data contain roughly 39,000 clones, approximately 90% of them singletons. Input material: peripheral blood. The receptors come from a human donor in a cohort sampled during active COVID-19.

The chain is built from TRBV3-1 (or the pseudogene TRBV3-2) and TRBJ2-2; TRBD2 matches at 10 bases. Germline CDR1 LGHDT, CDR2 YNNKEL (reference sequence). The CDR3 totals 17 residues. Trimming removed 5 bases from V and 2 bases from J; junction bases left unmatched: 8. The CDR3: CASSFAGTSANTGELFF. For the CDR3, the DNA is TGTGCCAGCAGCTTTGCGGGGACTAGCGCTAACACCGGGGAGCTGTTTTTT.

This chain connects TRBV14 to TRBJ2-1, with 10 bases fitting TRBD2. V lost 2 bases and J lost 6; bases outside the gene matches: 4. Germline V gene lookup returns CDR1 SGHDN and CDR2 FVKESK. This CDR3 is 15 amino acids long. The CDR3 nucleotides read TGTGCCAGCAGCCAAACGGGACTAGCGACCAATGAGCAGTTCTTC. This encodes CASSQTGLATNEQFF.

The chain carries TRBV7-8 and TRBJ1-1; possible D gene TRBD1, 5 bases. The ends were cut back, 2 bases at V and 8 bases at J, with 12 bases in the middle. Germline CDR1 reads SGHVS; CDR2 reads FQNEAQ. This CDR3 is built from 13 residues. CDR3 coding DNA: TGTGCCAGCAGCTTAACGGACACCATGGAAGCTTTCTTT. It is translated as CASSLTDTMEAFF.

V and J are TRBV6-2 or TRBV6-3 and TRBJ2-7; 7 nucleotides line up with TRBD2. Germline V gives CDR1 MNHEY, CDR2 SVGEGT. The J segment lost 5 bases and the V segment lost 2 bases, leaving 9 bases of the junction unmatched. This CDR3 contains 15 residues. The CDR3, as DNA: TGTGCCAGCAGTTACGAAGGGCGGGAGCTGAACGAGCAGTACTTC. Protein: CASSYEGRELNEQYF.

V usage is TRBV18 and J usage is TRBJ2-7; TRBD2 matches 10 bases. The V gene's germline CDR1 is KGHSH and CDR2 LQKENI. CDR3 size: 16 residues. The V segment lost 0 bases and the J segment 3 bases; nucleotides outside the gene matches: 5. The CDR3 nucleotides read TGTGCCAGCTCACCACCTATAGCGGGAGGCCGCTACGAGCAGTACTTC. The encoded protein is CASSPPIAGGRYEQYF.

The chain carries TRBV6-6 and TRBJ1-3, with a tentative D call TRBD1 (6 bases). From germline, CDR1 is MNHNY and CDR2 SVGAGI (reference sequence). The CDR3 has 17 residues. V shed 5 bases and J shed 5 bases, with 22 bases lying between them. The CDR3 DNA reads TGTGCCAGCAGTCCACAGGGTTTGGACCCTGCCAGAAACACCATATATTTT. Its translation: CASSPQGLDPARNTIYF.

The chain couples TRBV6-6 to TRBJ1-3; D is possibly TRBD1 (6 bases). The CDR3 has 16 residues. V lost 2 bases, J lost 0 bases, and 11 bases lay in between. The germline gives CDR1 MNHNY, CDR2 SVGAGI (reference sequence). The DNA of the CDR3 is TGTGCCAGCAGTTACGGACAGCTCCTCTCTGGAAACACCATATATTTT. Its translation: CASSYGQLLSGNTIYF.

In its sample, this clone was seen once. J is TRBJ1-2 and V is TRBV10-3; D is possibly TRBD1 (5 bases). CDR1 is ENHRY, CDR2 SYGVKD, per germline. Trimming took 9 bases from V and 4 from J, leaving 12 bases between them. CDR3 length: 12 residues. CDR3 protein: CAITDSFYGYTF. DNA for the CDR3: TGTGCCATTACTGACAGCTTCTATGGCTACACCTTC.

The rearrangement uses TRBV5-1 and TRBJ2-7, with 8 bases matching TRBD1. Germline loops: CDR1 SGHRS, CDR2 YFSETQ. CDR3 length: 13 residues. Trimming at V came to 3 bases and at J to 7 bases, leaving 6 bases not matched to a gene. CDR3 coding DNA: TGCGCCAGCAGCTCGGACAGGGAGTGGGAGCAGTACTTC. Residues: CASSSDREWEQYF.

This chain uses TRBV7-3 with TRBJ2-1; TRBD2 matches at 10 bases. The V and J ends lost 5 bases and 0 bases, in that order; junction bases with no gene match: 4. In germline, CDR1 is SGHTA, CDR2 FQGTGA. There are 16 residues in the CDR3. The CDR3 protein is CASSRSGGASYNEQFF. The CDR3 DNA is TGTGCCAGCAGCAGAAGCGGGGGGGCCTCCTACAATGAGCAGTTCTTC. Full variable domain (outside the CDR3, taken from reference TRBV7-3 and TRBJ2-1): GAGVSQTPSNKVTEKGKYVELRCDPISGHTALYWYRQSLGQGPEFLIYFQGTGAADDSGLPNDRFFAVRPEGSVSTLKIQRTERGDSAVYLCASSRSGGASYNEQFFGPGTRLTVL.

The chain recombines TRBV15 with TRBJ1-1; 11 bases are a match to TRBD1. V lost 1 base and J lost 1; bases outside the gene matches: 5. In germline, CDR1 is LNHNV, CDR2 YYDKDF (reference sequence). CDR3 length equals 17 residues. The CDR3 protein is CATSRGDRGLSNTEAFF. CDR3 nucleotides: TGTGCCACCAGCAGAGGGGACAGGGGGTTATCGAACACTGAAGCTTTCTTT.

The CDR3 DNA is TGCGCCAGCAGCCGTGGGAGAACGGACGATGAGCAGTTCTTC. Translation gives CASSRGRTDDEQFF. The V gene is TRBV4-1, the J gene TRBJ2-1, with D tentatively TRBD2 (5 bases). V was clipped by 4 bases and J by 8 bases, with 15 bases between them. The CDR3 has 14 amino acids. Germline CDR1 reads MGHRA; CDR2 reads YSYEKL.

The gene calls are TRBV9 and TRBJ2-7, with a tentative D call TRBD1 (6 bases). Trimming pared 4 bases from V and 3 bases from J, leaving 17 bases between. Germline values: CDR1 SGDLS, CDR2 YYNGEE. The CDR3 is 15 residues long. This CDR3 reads CASSPRAARGYEQYF. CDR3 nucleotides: TGTGCCAGCAGCCCAAGAGCGGCCAGGGGCTACGAGCAGTACTTC.

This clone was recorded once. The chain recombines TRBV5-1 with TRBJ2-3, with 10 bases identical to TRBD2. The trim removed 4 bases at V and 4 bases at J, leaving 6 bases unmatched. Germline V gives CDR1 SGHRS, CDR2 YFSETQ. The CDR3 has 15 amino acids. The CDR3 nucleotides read TGCGCCAGCAGCCCTAGCGGGAGTCCTTCAGATACGCAGTATTTT. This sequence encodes CASSPSGSPSDTQYF.

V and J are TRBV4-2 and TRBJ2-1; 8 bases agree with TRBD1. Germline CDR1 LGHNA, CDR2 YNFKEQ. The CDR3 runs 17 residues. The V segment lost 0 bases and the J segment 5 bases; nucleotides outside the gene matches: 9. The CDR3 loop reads CASSQDPGTGFDNEQFF. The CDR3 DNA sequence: TGTGCCAGCAGCCAAGATCCGGGGACAGGTTTCGACAATGAGCAGTTCTTC.

The CDR3 DNA reads as TGCGCCAGCAGCAAACAGGACAGGGCAGACTATGGCTACACCTTC. This sequence encodes CASSKQDRADYGYTF. This chain links TRBV5-1 with TRBJ1-2; 8 bases agree with TRBD1. Germline lookup yields CDR1 SGHRS and CDR2 YFSETQ. V lost 4 bases to trimming and J lost 3 bases; unmatched junction nucleotides: 8. This CDR3 region has 15 residues.

The DNA of the CDR3 is TGTGCCAGCAGTTACGGAACTAGCGGGAGTTACAATGAGCAGTTCTTC. This codes for CASSYGTSGSYNEQFF. The V and J genes are TRBV6-5 and TRBJ2-1; 11 positions match TRBD2. Germline CDR1 reads MNHEY; CDR2 reads SVGAGI. The CDR3 extends over 16 amino acids. Germline trimming cut 2 bases from V and 4 bases from J; bases unmatched to any gene: 4.

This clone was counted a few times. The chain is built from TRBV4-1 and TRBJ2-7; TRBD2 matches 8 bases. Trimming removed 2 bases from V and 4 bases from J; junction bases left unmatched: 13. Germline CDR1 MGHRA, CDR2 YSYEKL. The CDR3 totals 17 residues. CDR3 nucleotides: TGCGCCAGCAGCCAACAGATCTCGGTAGCGGGAAGATACGAGCAGTACTTC. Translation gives CASSQQISVAGRYEQYF.

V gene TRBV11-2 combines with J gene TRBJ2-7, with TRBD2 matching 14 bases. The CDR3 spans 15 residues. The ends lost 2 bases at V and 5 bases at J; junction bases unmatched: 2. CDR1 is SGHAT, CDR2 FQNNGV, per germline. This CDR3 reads CASSLSGLAGDEQYF. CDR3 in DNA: TGTGCCAGCAGCTTATCGGGACTAGCGGGAGACGAGCAGTACTTC.

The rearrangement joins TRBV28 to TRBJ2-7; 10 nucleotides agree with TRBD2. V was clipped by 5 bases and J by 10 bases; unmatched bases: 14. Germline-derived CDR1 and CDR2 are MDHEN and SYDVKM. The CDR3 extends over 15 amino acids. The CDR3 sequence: CASSPGLAQRTAQYF. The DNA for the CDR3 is TGTGCCAGCAGTCCGGGACTAGCGCAACGGACAGCACAGTACTTC.

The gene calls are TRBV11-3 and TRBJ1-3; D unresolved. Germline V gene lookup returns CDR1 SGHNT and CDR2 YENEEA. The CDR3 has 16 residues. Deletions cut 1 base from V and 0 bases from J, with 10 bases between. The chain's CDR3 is CASSLGRASSGNTIYF. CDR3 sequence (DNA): TGTGCCAGCAGCTTAGGGCGGGCCAGCTCTGGAAACACCATATATTTT.

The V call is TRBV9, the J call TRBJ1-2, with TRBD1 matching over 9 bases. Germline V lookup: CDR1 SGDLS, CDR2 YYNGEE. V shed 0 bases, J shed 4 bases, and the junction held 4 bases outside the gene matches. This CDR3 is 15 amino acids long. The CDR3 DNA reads TGTGCCAGCAGCGTAGGGGACAGGGCTGGCTATGGCTACACCTTC. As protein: CASSVGDRAGYGYTF.

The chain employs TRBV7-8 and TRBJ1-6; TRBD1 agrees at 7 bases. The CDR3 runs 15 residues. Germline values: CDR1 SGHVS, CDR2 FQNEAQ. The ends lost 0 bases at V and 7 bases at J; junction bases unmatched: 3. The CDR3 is CASSLARQGNSPLHF. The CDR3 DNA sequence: TGTGCCAGCAGCTTAGCTAGACAGGGAAATTCACCCCTCCACTTT.

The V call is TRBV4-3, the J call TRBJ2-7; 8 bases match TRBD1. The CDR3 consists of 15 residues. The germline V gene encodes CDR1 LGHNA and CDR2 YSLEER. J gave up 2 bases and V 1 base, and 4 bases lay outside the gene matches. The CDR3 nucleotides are TGCGCCAGCAGCCAAGTAACAGGGGGTACCTACGAGCAGTACTTC. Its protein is CASSQVTGGTYEQYF.

The CDR3 nucleotides are TGTGCCAGCAGCGGAGTAGCGGATTCCACAGATACGCAGTATTTT. It translates to CASSGVADSTDTQYF. V is TRBV9 and J is TRBJ2-3; D might be TRBD2 (6 bases). In germline, CDR1 is SGDLS, CDR2 YYNGEE. The CDR3 spans 15 residues. Between the trimmed V and J ends, which lost 3 bases and 2 bases, there was a span of 13 bases.

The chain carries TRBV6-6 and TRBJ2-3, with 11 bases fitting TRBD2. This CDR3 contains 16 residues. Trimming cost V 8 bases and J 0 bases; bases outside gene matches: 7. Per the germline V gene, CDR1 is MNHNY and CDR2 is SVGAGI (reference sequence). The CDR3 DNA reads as TGTGCCAGCGCACTAGCGGGAGCCTTTAGCACAGATACGCAGTATTTT. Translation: CASALAGAFSTDTQYF.

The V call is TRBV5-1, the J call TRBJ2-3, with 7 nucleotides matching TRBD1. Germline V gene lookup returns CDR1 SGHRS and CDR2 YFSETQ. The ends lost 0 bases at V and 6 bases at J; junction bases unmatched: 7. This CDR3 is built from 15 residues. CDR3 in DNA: TGCGCCAGCAGCTTGGCCTCGGTGACAGGGGATACGCAGTATTTT. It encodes CASSLASVTGDTQYF.

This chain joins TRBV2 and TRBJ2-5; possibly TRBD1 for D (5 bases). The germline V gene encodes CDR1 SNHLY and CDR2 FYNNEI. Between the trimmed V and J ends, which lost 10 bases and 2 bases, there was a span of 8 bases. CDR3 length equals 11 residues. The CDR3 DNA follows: TGTGCCATGCAGGGACAAGAGACCCAGTACTTC. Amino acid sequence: CAMQGQETQYF.